The next 28 T cell receptor beta chains were all read from a single sample in a study of technical replicates of blood from several donors (dated by TCRdb to about 2017). Library preparation employed the immunoSEQ multiplex PCR assay. TCRdb's version of the immuneACCESS table is confined to in-frame rearrangements and falls short of the full clone set. An unresolved V gene accounts for under half of the shortfall where checked; the remainder is of unknown origin. This sample gives tens of thousands of clones in total; 85% to 95% of them show up just once. The leading ten clones occupy 0.4% to 0.45% of the sample. Material for sequencing was T cells isolated from PBMCs. The receptors were gathered from a human donor in good health.

V usage is TRBV29-1 and J usage is TRBJ2-1; 8 bases are a match to TRBD2. CDR1 is SQVTM, CDR2 ANQGSEA, per germline. J was trimmed by 1 base and V by 1 base; bases with no gene match: 9. The CDR3 runs 17 residues. CDR3 in DNA: TGCAGCGTTGAAGGTTTTCAAAGCGGGAGTTCCTACAATGAGCAGTTCTTC. Protein: CSVEGFQSGSSYNEQFF.

In its sample, this clone was seen a few times. The rearrangement links TRBV19 to TRBJ1-1; maybe TRBD1 (5 bases). Trimming stripped 1 base from V and 3 bases from J, with 12 bases between. Germline CDR1 reads LNHDA; CDR2 reads SQIVND (reference sequence). The CDR3 totals 15 residues. CDR3 bases: TGTGCCAGTAGTATAGCCCCAGGGATCCACACTGAAGCTTTCTTT. Its translation: CASSIAPGIHTEAFF.

V usage is TRBV27 and J usage is TRBJ2-7; a possible D gene is TRBD2 (5 bases). Germline V gives CDR1 MNHEY, CDR2 SMNVEV (reference sequence). This CDR3 has 14 amino acids. The germline V and J ends were trimmed by 2 bases and 2 bases, with 10 bases remaining between them. Here the CDR3 reads CASSLTGVTYEQYF. CDR3 bases: TGTGCCAGCAGTTTAACCGGGGTTACCTACGAGCAGTACTTC.

The chain joins TRBV30 to TRBJ1-4; 8 nucleotides line up with TRBD1. Germline assignment: CDR1 GTSNPN and CDR2 SVGIG (reference sequence). The CDR3 totals 14 residues. J gave up 7 bases and V 2 bases, and 6 bases lay outside the gene matches. CDR3 in amino acids: CAWSSGTGTEKLFF. CDR3 bases: TGTGCCTGGAGTTCAGGGACAGGTACTGAAAAACTGTTTTTT.

This clone showed up just once. The chain recombines TRBV19 with TRBJ2-7, with 11 nucleotides matching TRBD2. Germline V gives CDR1 LNHDA, CDR2 SQIVND (reference sequence). This CDR3 spans 13 amino acids. With V trimmed by 10 bases and J by 1 base, 3 bases remained unmatched. Written as DNA, the CDR3 is TGTGCCACCGGACTAGCGGGTTCCTACGAGCAGTACTTC. Its protein is CATGLAGSYEQYF.

The chain couples TRBV6-5 to TRBJ1-1; 9 bases are shared with TRBD1. V shed 0 bases and J 8 bases; nucleotides not matched to a gene: 7. This CDR3 is built from 15 residues. Germline V gene data show CDR1 as MNHEY and CDR2 as SVGAGI. The CDR3 DNA reads as TGTGCCAGCAGTTACTCCGGGACAGGGAAGGGCGAAGCTTTCTTT. Translated: CASSYSGTGKGEAFF.

V usage is TRBV7-2 and J usage is TRBJ2-7, with TRBD2 identical over 8 bases. Germline CDR1 and CDR2: SGHTA and FQGNSA. Unmatched junction bases numbered 7, after V lost 5 bases and J lost 1 base. There are 15 residues in the CDR3. This CDR3 reads CASSRAGTSSYEQYF. CDR3 coding DNA: TGTGCCAGCAGCCGAGCCGGGACTAGTTCCTACGAGCAGTACTTC.

The chain is built from TRBV2 and TRBJ1-5, with 8 nucleotides matching TRBD1. V lost 4 bases to trimming and J lost 3 bases; unmatched junction nucleotides: 8. The germline V gene has CDR1 SNHLY and CDR2 FYNNEI. The CDR3 is 16 amino acids. Here the CDR3 DNA reads TGTGCCAGCAGTGGACTAGGACAGGGCCACAATCAGCCCCAGCATTTT. This translates into CASSGLGQGHNQPQHF.

The V gene is TRBV15, the J gene TRBJ2-7; weak D call: TRBD2 (6 bases). This CDR3 is 13 amino acids long. CDR1 and CDR2 (germline): LNHNV, YYDKDF (reference sequence). Trimming pared 6 bases from V and 3 bases from J, leaving 12 bases between. As DNA, the CDR3 is TGTGCCACCAGGTCGACTAGTTTCTACGAGCAGTACTTC. Translated, it gives CATRSTSFYEQYF.

V gene TRBV7-2 combines with J gene TRBJ2-7; D remains unclear. The CDR3 runs 13 residues. V shed 5 bases and J shed 3 bases, with 11 bases lying between them. Germline-derived CDR1 and CDR2 are SGHTA and FQGNSA. Written as DNA, the CDR3 is TGTGCCAGCAGCCCACCGACGGGCTACGAGCAGTACTTC. This encodes CASSPPTGYEQYF.

The chain is built from TRBV5-5 and TRBJ1-2; D is unresolved. Trimming took off 2 bases at V and 4 bases at J, with 3 bases between the two ends. CDR3 length: 11 residues. The germline CDR1 and CDR2 sequences are SGHKS and YYEKEE (reference sequence). Here the CDR3 reads CASSFLYGYTF. The DNA of the CDR3 is TGTGCCAGCAGCTTCCTCTATGGCTACACCTTC.

V gene TRBV21-1 combines with J gene TRBJ1-3; the tabulated D call, TRBD1, remains unverified against the DNA. TRBV21-1 counts as a pseudogene. This CDR3 contains 17 residues. The CDR3 region has the DNA TGTGCCAGCAGCAAACCTCCTGGACAGATCTCTGGAAACACCATATATTTT. This gives the protein CASSKPPGQISGNTIYF.

This chain connects TRBV6-5 to TRBJ2-7; 9 bases align to TRBD1. V was pared by 0 bases and J by 6 bases, with 9 bases of the junction left unmatched. Germline V gene lookup returns CDR1 MNHEY and CDR2 SVGAGI. The CDR3 is 16 residues long. The CDR3, as DNA: TGTGCCAGCAGTTACTCGAGGGGACAGGGTCGTAGCGAGCAGTACTTC. Translation: CASSYSRGQGRSEQYF.

The chain joins TRBV7-8 to TRBJ2-5; 11 nucleotides line up with TRBD2. Germline CDR1 SGHVS, CDR2 FQNEAQ. The length of the CDR3 is 16 residues. V shed 5 bases, J shed 6 bases, and the junction held 11 bases outside the gene matches. In DNA form, the CDR3 reads TGTGCCAGCAGCCTCCTGACTAGCGGGATAATACAGACCCAGTACTTC. Protein sequence: CASSLLTSGIIQTQYF.

The rearrangement uses TRBV27 and TRBJ2-7; D not resolved. V gave up 6 bases and J gave up 1 base, with 10 bases separating them. The germline V gene has CDR1 MNHEY and CDR2 SMNVEV (reference sequence). CDR3 length equals 13 residues. The CDR3 sequence: CASRPGSSYEQYF. Here the CDR3 DNA reads TGTGCCAGCAGGCCTGGCTCTTCCTACGAGCAGTACTTC.

The chain is built from TRBV7-3 and TRBJ2-7, with TRBD2 matching 12 bases. V gave up 5 bases and J gave up 6 bases; unmatched junction bases: 8. The CDR3 loop spans 15 amino acids. The germline CDR1 and CDR2 sequences are SGHTA and FQGTGA. CDR3 residues: CASSRGRTSGIEQYF. CDR3 nucleotide sequence: TGTGCCAGCAGCCGAGGAAGGACTAGCGGGATCGAGCAGTACTTC. The variable domain in full, completed from reference TRBV7-3 and TRBJ2-7, reads GAGVSQTPSNKVTEKGKYVELRCDPISGHTALYWYRQSLGQGPEFLIYFQGTGAADDSGLPNDRFFAVRPEGSVSTLKIQRTERGDSAVYLCASSRGRTSGIEQYFGPGTRLTVT.

V usage is TRBV7-3 and J usage is TRBJ2-1; 8 bases agree with TRBD2. Germline V lookup: CDR1 SGHTA, CDR2 FQGTGA. With V trimmed by 2 bases and J by 12 bases, 15 bases remained unmatched. CDR3 length: 16 residues. The DNA for the CDR3 is TGTGCCAGCAGCTTAGAGGGCGGGAGATCTCGGGAGGGGCAGTTCTTC. It translates to CASSLEGGRSREGQFF.

This clone has just one count. V gene TRBV27 combines with J gene TRBJ1-5; perhaps TRBD1 as D (6 bases). The ends were cut back, 1 base at V and 3 bases at J, with 16 bases in the middle. The germline V gene encodes CDR1 MNHEY and CDR2 SMNVEV (reference sequence). This CDR3 has 17 amino acids. CDR3 DNA: TGTGCCAGCAGTTTATTATGGACAGAGGGTTTCAATCAGCCCCAGCATTTT. Protein sequence: CASSLLWTEGFNQPQHF.

The J gene is TRBJ1-1, the V gene TRBV28; D may be TRBD1 (6 bases). V lost 2 bases and J lost 0, with 13 bases in between. CDR3 size: 16 residues. Germline V gene sequence: CDR1 MDHEN, CDR2 SYDVKM. CDR3 in DNA: TGTGCCAGCAGTTTACCCTCCGACAGGCTGAACACTGAAGCTTTCTTT. Its translation is CASSLPSDRLNTEAFF.

The CDR3 sequence: CASSYSQNTEAFF. CDR3 sequence (DNA): TGTGCCAGCAGTTACTCACAGAACACTGAAGCTTTCTTT. This chain links TRBV6-5 with TRBJ1-1; D not certain. This CDR3 has 13 amino acids. Germline CDR1 and CDR2: MNHEY and SVGAGI. Trimming left V 0 bases short and J 1 base short, with 3 bases between.

The J gene is TRBJ2-5, the V gene TRBV7-3; D is perhaps TRBD2 (6 bases). CDR1 SGHTA and CDR2 FQGTGA come from the germline V gene. The CDR3 consists of 14 residues. V lost 2 bases, J lost 4 bases, and 11 bases lay in between. CDR3 sequence reads: CASSLVGSGETQYF. The CDR3 coding sequence is TGTGCCAGCAGCTTAGTCGGGAGTGGAGAGACCCAGTACTTC.

The chain combines TRBV21-1 with TRBJ2-1; the table assigns TRBD2, which was not confirmed against the DNA. TRBV21-1 is annotated as a pseudogene. This CDR3 comprises 15 residues. CDR3 bases: TGTGCCAGCAGCAAAGGCCCGAGTTCCTACAATGAGCAGTTCTTC. This sequence encodes CASSKGPSSYNEQFF.

The V and J genes are TRBV5-1 and TRBJ2-1; D is unclear. The CDR3 covers 12 residues. Deletions cut 7 bases from V and 4 bases from J, with 9 bases between. Germline V gives CDR1 SGHRS, CDR2 YFSETQ. The CDR3 DNA is TGCGCCAGCTCGCCGAGTTACAATGAGCAGTTCTTC. This gives the protein CASSPSYNEQFF.

The J gene is TRBJ1-4, the V gene TRBV30; 10 nucleotides agree with TRBD1. With 2 bases clipped from V and 7 bases from J, the junction kept 7 bases outside the gene matches. Per germline, CDR1 GTSNPN and CDR2 SVGIG (reference sequence). There are 15 residues in the CDR3. The CDR3 DNA is TGTGCCTGGAGTCGGGACAGGGGTGTCGGTGAAAAACTGTTTTTT. Translated, it gives CAWSRDRGVGEKLFF.

This clone was observed a single time. V usage is TRBV28 and J usage is TRBJ2-6; D might be TRBD1 (5 bases). Trimming pared 3 bases from V and 0 bases from J, leaving 12 bases between. CDR1 MDHEN and CDR2 SYDVKM come from the germline V gene. This CDR3 is built from 17 residues. The CDR3 reads CASSLQGLLSGANVLTF. Written as DNA, the CDR3 is TGTGCCAGCAGTTTGCAGGGTTTACTCTCTGGGGCCAACGTCCTGACTTTC.

Only one count was recorded for this clone. The CDR3 spells CASSSLHIRTGRNEQFF. The CDR3 coding sequence is TGTGCCAGCAGCTCGCTCCATATAAGGACAGGGAGGAATGAGCAGTTCTTC. This sequence joins TRBV11-3 and TRBJ2-1, with TRBD1 matching 8 bases. Germline trimming cut 4 bases from V and 7 bases from J; bases unmatched to any gene: 15. This CDR3 region has 17 residues. Germline CDR1 and CDR2: SGHNT and YENEEA.

J is TRBJ1-1 and V is TRBV6-1, with TRBD1 as a possible D gene (5 bases). The CDR3 is 14 amino acids. Germline CDR1 reads MNHNS; CDR2 reads SASEGT. Between the trimmed V and J ends, which lost 8 bases and 0 bases, there was a span of 13 bases. CDR3 loop: CASGQTDLNTEAFF. The DNA for the CDR3 is TGTGCCAGCGGTCAGACAGACTTGAACACTGAAGCTTTCTTT.

This clone was detected once. The rearrangement uses TRBV19 and TRBJ1-5; 10 positions match TRBD1. Germline loops: CDR1 LNHDA, CDR2 SQIVND (reference sequence). This CDR3 spans 16 amino acids. Losses at the gene ends were 6 bases for V and 7 bases for J; bases not matched to a gene: 12. In DNA, the CDR3 is TGTGCCAGTAGCTTAAGCGGGACAGGGGCGGGCCAGCCCCAGCATTTT. Translating gives CASSLSGTGAGQPQHF.